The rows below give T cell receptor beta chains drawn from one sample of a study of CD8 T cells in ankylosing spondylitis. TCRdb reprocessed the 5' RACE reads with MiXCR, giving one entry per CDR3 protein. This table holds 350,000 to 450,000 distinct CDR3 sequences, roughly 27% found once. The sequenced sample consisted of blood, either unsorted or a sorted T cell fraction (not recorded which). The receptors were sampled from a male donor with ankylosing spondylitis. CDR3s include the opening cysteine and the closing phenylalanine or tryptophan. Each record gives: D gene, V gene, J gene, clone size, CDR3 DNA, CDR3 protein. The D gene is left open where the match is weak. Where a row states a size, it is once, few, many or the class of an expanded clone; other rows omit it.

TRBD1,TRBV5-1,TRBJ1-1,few,TGCGCCAGCAGCACCGAGGGACAGGGAGTCACTGAAGCTTTCTTT,CASSTEGQGVTEAFF
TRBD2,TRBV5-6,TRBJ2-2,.,TGTGCCAGCAGCAACGGACTAGCGGGAGTTCGCACCGGGGAGCTGTTTTTT,CASSNGLAGVRTGELFF
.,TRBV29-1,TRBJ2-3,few,TGCAGCGTTGGTGTAGCAGCCACAGATACGCAGTATTTT,CSVGVAATDTQYF
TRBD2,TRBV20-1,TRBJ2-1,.,TGCAGTGCCAAAAGACCCGCCGGGACTAGCGGGAGGAATGAGCAGTTCTTC,CSAKRPAGTSGRNEQFF
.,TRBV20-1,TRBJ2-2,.,TGCAGTGCTCGCCTCAGGGCCGGGGAGCTGTTTTTT,CSARLRAGELFF
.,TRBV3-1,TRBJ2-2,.,TGTGCCAGCGGAACCAACACCGGGGAGCTGTTTTTT,CASGTNTGELFF
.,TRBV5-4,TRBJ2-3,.,TGTGCCAGCAGCTTGGAAGGTGGGACGGCAGATACGCAGTATTTT,CASSLEGGTADTQYF
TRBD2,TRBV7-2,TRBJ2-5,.,TGTGCCAGCAGCTTACGGGAGGCGACTAGTAAAGAGACCCAGTACTTC,CASSLREATSKETQYF
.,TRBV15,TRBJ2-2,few,TGTGCCACCAGCATAAGCGGCACCGGGAACACCGGGGAGCTGTTTTTT,CATSISGTGNTGELFF
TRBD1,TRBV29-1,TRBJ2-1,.,TGCAGCGTTGAGCGACAGGGGTATGGTAATGAGCAGTTCTTC,CSVERQGYGNEQFF
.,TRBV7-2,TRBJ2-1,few,TGTGCCAGCACTATTTTACCCTTCGGCTTTGAGCAGTTCTTC,CASTILPFGFEQFF
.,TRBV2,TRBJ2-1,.,TGTGCCAGCACCCGGCAGCAGACGATAGGGAATGAGCAGTTCTTC,CASTRQQTIGNEQFF
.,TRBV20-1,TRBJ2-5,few,TGCAGTGTTCAAGGGGCCTCCTACCTTGAGACCCAGTACTTC,CSVQGASYLETQYF
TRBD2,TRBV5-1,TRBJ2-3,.,TGCGCCAGCAGCTTGGAAGGACTAGCTGATGGAGGGCAGTATTTT,CASSLEGLADGGQYF